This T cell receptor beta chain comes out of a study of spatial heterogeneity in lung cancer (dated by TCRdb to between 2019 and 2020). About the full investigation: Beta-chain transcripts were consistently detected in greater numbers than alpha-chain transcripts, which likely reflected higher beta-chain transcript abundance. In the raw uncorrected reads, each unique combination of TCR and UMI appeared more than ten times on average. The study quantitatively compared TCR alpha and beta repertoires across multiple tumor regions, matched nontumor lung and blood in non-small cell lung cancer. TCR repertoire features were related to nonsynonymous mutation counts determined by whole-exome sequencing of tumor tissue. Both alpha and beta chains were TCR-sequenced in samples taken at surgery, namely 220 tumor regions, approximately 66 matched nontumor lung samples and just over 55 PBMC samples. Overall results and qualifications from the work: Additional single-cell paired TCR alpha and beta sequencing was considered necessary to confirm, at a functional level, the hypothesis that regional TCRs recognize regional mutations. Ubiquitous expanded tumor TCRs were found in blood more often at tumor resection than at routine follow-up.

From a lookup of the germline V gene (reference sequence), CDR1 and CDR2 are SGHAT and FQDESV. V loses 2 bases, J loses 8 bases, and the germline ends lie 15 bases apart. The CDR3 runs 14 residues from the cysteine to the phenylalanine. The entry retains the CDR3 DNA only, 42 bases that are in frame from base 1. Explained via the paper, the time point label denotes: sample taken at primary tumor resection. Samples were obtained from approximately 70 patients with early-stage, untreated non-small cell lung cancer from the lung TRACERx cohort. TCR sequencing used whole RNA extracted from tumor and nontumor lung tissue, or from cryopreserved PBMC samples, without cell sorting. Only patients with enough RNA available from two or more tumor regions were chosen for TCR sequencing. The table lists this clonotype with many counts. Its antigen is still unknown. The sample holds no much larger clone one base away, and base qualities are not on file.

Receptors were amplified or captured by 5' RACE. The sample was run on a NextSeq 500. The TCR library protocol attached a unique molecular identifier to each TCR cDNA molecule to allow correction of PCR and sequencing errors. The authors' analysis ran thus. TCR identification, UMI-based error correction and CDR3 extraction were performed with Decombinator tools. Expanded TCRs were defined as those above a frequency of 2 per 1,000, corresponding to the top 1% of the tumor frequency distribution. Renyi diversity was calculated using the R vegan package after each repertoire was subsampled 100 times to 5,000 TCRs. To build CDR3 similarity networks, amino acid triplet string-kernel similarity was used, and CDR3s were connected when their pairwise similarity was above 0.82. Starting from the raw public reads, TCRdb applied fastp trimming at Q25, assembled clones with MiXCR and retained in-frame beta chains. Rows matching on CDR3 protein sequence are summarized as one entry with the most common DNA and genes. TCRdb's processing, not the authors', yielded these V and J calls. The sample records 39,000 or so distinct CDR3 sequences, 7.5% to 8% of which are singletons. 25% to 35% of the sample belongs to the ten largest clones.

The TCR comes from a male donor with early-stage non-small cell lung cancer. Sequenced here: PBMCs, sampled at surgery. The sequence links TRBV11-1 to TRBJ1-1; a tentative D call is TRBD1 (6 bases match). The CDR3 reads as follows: CASSLQGWEKEAFF. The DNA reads TGTGCCAGCAGCTTACAGGGGTGGGAGAAAGAAGCTTTCTTT.